Presented here are 28 T cell receptor beta chains from one specimen sequenced in a study of blood T cell repertoires in COVID-19. Some clones are missing from TCRdb's copy, which holds only in-frame ones; the method was immunoSEQ multiplex PCR. Of fewer than 80,000 clones in the sample, around nine tenths were seen once. Source material: peripheral blood. The receptors shown here come from a woman in her fifties or sixties with active or convalescent COVID-19.

This chain joins TRBV12-3 or TRBV12-4 and TRBJ1-5; D is unresolved. V lost 6 bases to trimming and J lost 4 bases, with 10 bases between them. The CDR3 consists of 13 residues. This chain's CDR3 is CASSRSTNQPQHF. The CDR3 DNA reads TGTGCCAGCAGCAGATCAACGAATCAGCCCCAGCATTTT.

This clone has only a few counts. The V call is TRBV6-1, the J call TRBJ2-7; 9 bases match TRBD2. The germline V gene encodes CDR1 MNHNS and CDR2 SASEGT. J gave up 0 bases and V 6 bases, and 6 bases lay outside the gene matches. This CDR3 contains 15 residues. CDR3 coding DNA: TGTGCCAGCAGATTCGGACTAGCGTTCTCCTACGAGCAGTACTTC. Amino acid sequence: CASRFGLAFSYEQYF.

The chain has TRBV19 and TRBJ2-5; TRBD2 might be the D (6 bases). Trimming removed 3 bases at V and 5 bases at J, with 19 bases between. Germline V lookup: CDR1 LNHDA, CDR2 SQIVND (reference sequence). This CDR3 contains 16 residues. CDR3: CASSIGGIGPAETQYF. As DNA, the CDR3 is TGTGCCAGTAGTATCGGCGGGATTGGTCCGGCGGAGACCCAGTACTTC.

A few counts support this clone. This specimen includes other DNA sequences encoding the same CDR3. The rearrangement joins TRBV5-4 to TRBJ2-6; the D gene is possibly TRBD1 (5 bases). This CDR3 spans 16 amino acids. Trimming cost V 0 bases and J 0 bases, with 7 bases left between them. Germline V gene lookup returns CDR1 SGHNT and CDR2 YYREEE (reference sequence). The CDR3 coding sequence is TGTGCCAGCAGCTTGGGACAGCCCTCTGGGGCCAACGTCCTGACTTTC. Translated: CASSLGQPSGANVLTF.

The genes are TRBV5-6 and TRBJ2-3; 9 positions match TRBD2. This CDR3 contains 14 residues. V shed 4 bases, J shed 4 bases, and the junction held 4 bases outside the gene matches. Germline V CDR1 and CDR2: SGHDT, YYEEEE. CDR3 bases: TGTGCCAGCAGCATAGCGGGAGTTGCAGATACGCAGTATTTT. Translation gives CASSIAGVADTQYF.

The chain recombines TRBV10-3 with TRBJ2-1, with 9 bases lining up with TRBD2. The CDR3 covers 14 residues. The trim removed 6 bases at V and 8 bases at J, leaving 8 bases unmatched. The germline gives CDR1 ENHRY, CDR2 SYGVKD. CDR3 in amino acids: CAISSGTSFHEQFF. Written as DNA, the CDR3 is TGTGCCATCAGCTCCGGGACTAGCTTCCATGAGCAGTTCTTC.

This clone was seen once. The chain employs TRBV28 and TRBJ2-7; 7 bases align to TRBD1. After removal of 4 bases from V and 2 bases from J, the junction contained 5 bases not matched to a gene. The CDR3 is 14 residues long. Germline V gives CDR1 MDHEN, CDR2 SYDVKM. The CDR3 here is CASSSGTETYEQYF. CDR3 nucleotides: TGTGCCAGCAGTTCCGGGACAGAGACCTACGAGCAGTACTTC.

The chain is built from TRBV3-1 (or the pseudogene TRBV3-2) and TRBJ1-2; D is unresolved. Trimming shortened V by 0 bases and J by 4 bases, and 9 bases separated the two germline ends. The CDR3 has 14 residues. Germline values: CDR1 LGHDT, CDR2 YNNKEL (reference sequence). The CDR3 region has the DNA TGTGCCAGCAGCCAAGAGCCACAGCTCTATGGCTACACCTTC. Protein: CASSQEPQLYGYTF.

This clone was seen a handful of times. V and J are TRBV27 and TRBJ2-1; the match to TRBD2 covers 12 bases. Germline V gene data show CDR1 as MNHEY and CDR2 as SMNVEV (reference sequence). The CDR3 sequence is 15 residues long. J gave up 10 bases and V 4 bases, and 8 bases lay outside the gene matches. The CDR3 coding sequence is TGTGCCAGCAGTTCTAGCGGGAGGGCCGACCGAGAGCAGTTCTTC. Residues: CASSSSGRADREQFF.

Turning to this clone: At one end the junction does not follow the germline gene, possibly because of a read error. The DNA for the CDR3 is TGTGCCAGCAGCGCGGGGGCCCGTCGTAGTGAGCTGTACTTC. Protein product: CASSAGARRSELYF. V is TRBV6-5 and J is TRBJ2-7; weak D call: TRBD2 (7 bases). The germline CDR1 and CDR2 sequences are MNHEY and SVGAGI. There are 14 residues in the CDR3.

As for this clone: Different DNA sequences within this sample yield the same CDR3. The gene calls are TRBV3-1 (or the pseudogene TRBV3-2) and TRBJ2-1; TRBD2 matches 9 bases. The trim removed 0 bases at V and 2 bases at J, leaving 5 bases unmatched. The CDR3 totals 17 residues. Germline V lookup: CDR1 LGHDT, CDR2 YNNKEL (reference sequence). CDR3 sequence: CASSQDPGGRAYNEQFF. Written as DNA, the CDR3 is TGTGCCAGCAGCCAAGATCCAGGCGGGAGGGCCTACAATGAGCAGTTCTTC.

This clone was detected only a few times. The CDR3 here is CASSLGTSFLGGQFF. CDR3 sequence (DNA): TGTGCCAGCAGCTTAGGGACTAGTTTTCTTGGCGGGCAGTTCTTC. The chain joins TRBV7-8 to TRBJ2-1, with 7 bases identical to TRBD2. V shed 1 base and J 12 bases; nucleotides not matched to a gene: 12. CDR1 is SGHVS, CDR2 FQNEAQ, per germline. CDR3 length: 15 residues.

J is TRBJ1-1 and V is TRBV6-5, with TRBD1 matching over 11 bases. This CDR3 contains 13 residues. Looked up from germline, CDR1 is MNHEY and CDR2 is SVGAGI. After removal of 2 bases from V and 10 bases from J, the junction contained 3 bases not matched to a gene. The CDR3 reads CASSYPGTGGAFF. For the CDR3, the DNA is TGTGCCAGCAGTTACCCCGGGACAGGGGGAGCTTTCTTT.

The chain carries TRBV27 and TRBJ1-1; 7 bases match TRBD1. Germline V gives CDR1 MNHEY, CDR2 SMNVEV (reference sequence). V trimming: 6 bases; J trimming: 0 bases; junction bases outside the gene matches: 13. The CDR3 is 17 residues long. The CDR3 nucleotides are TGTGCCAGCAGCCGGGCAGGGGGTACCCCCATGAACACTGAAGCTTTCTTT. Protein sequence: CASSRAGGTPMNTEAFF.

The V and J genes are TRBV25-1 and TRBJ2-5, with 14 bases that match TRBD2. Germline V gives CDR1 MGHDK, CDR2 SYGVNS. Unmatched junction bases numbered 12, after V lost 6 bases and J lost 12 bases. The CDR3 spans 15 residues. CDR3 in DNA: TGTGCCAGCAGCGTCGGGACTAGCGGGAGAGGACAAAAGTACTTC. It is translated as CASSVGTSGRGQKYF.

The chain recombines TRBV7-6 with TRBJ1-1; the D is unclear. CDR3 size: 12 residues. Trimming shortened V by 3 bases and J by 5 bases, and 7 bases separated the two germline ends. Per germline, CDR1 SGHVS and CDR2 FNYEAQ. CDR3 amino acids: CASSFYGTEAFF. CDR3 coding DNA: TGTGCCAGCAGCTTTTACGGGACTGAAGCTTTCTTT.

This clone was seen a few times. The V call is TRBV11-1, the J call TRBJ2-5; a possible D gene is TRBD1 (5 bases). Germline V gene sequence: CDR1 SGHAT, CDR2 FQDESV (reference sequence). V was shortened by 0 bases and J by 5 bases, with 13 bases between the two germline ends. The CDR3 is 15 amino acids. The CDR3 DNA is TGTGCCAGCAGCTTAGCAGGCAGGAACAGGGAGACCCAGTACTTC. Its protein is CASSLAGRNRETQYF.

This clone has only one observation. The rearrangement joins TRBV20-1 to TRBJ2-4; tentative D call: TRBD2 (5 bases). V was clipped by 3 bases and J by 1 base, with 7 bases between them. This CDR3 comprises 13 residues. Germline CDR1 DFQATT, CDR2 SNEGSKA (reference sequence). For the CDR3, the DNA is TGCAGTGCTAGTACGGGGGCCAAAAACATTCAGTACTTC. It encodes CSASTGAKNIQYF.

CDR3 amino acids: CASSLLSGRLRYEQYF. DNA for the CDR3: TGTGCCAGCAGCCTCCTTAGCGGGAGACTTCGCTACGAGCAGTACTTC. This chain uses TRBV7-9 with TRBJ2-7; the match to TRBD2 covers 9 bases. Trimming at V came to 5 bases and at J to 3 bases, leaving 11 bases not matched to a gene. CDR1 is SEHNR and CDR2 is FQNEAQ in the germline V gene (reference sequence). The CDR3 contains 16 residues.

The V gene is TRBV5-5, the J gene TRBJ2-1, with 11 bases aligning to TRBD2. J gave up 5 bases and V 1 base, and 5 bases lay outside the gene matches. Germline CDR1 reads SGHKS; CDR2 reads YYEKEE (reference sequence). The CDR3 runs to 16 residues. CDR3 nucleotide sequence: TGTGCCAGCAGCTTGAATCTAGCGGGAGGACACAATGAGCAGTTCTTC. Its protein product is CASSLNLAGGHNEQFF.

With respect to this clone: One end of the junction is discordant with germline, which a read error may explain. The chain links TRBV27 to TRBJ2-3; the D gene could be TRBD1 or TRBD2 (5 bases each). The germline V gene encodes CDR1 MNHEY and CDR2 SMNVEV (reference sequence). The CDR3 totals 11 residues. CDR3 sequence (DNA): TGTGCAAGCAGGGAGTATGATACGCAGTATTTT. It yields the protein CASREYDTQYF.

The CDR3 spells CASSLVPGQGMAPNTGELFF. The CDR3 DNA follows: TGTGCCAGCAGCTTAGTCCCGGGACAGGGTATGGCTCCGAACACCGGGGAGCTGTTTTTT. The chain couples TRBV13 to TRBJ2-2; TRBD1 agrees at 9 bases. The CDR3 runs 20 residues. Germline values: CDR1 PRHDT, CDR2 FYEKMQ (reference sequence). V trimming: 1 base; J trimming: 0 bases; junction bases outside the gene matches: 12.

V usage is TRBV5-1 and J usage is TRBJ1-4; D ambiguous. Between the trimmed V and J ends, which lost 0 bases and 4 bases, there was a span of 13 bases. Germline loops: CDR1 SGHRS, CDR2 YFSETQ. The CDR3 loop spans 16 amino acids. CDR3 DNA: TGCGCCAGCAGCTTGGGCCCTCAGCGGATTAATGAAAAACTGTTTTTT. Translating it yields CASSLGPQRINEKLFF.

This clone was detected only once. An end of the junction does not agree with germline; a read error may underlie this. The rearrangement links TRBV7-7 to TRBJ1-4, with D possibly being TRBD1 (6 bases). The germline V gene encodes CDR1 SSHAT and CDR2 FNYEAQ (reference sequence). CDR3 length: 16 residues. CDR3 bases: TGTGCTAGCAGCTCACACCCGGGACCCTACAGGGCAAAACTGTTTTTT. This gives the protein CASSSHPGPYRAKLFF.

This chain joins TRBV2 and TRBJ2-5, with TRBD1 matching 12 bases. The CDR3 runs to 13 residues. Looked up from germline, CDR1 is SNHLY and CDR2 is FYNNEI. The J segment lost 5 bases and the V segment lost 11 bases, leaving 6 bases of the junction unmatched. CDR3 nucleotides: TGTGCCCACCGGGACAGGGGGCGCGAGACCCAGTACTTC. Protein product: CAHRDRGRETQYF.

The genes are TRBV19 and TRBJ2-1; 8 bases map to TRBD1. This CDR3 has 14 amino acids. V lost 1 base, J lost 6 bases, and 2 bases stayed unmatched. Germline lookup yields CDR1 LNHDA and CDR2 SQIVND (reference sequence). As DNA, the CDR3 is TGTGCCAGTAGTATAGTACAGGGGGGCAATGAGCAGTTCTTC. Amino acid sequence: CASSIVQGGNEQFF. Looking up the rest from reference TRBV19 and TRBJ2-1 gives the full variable domain: DGGITQSPKYLFRKEGQNVTLSCEQNLNHDAMYWYRQDPGQGLRLIYYSQIVNDFQKGDIAEGYSVSREKKESFPLTVTSAQKNPTAFYLCASSIVQGGNEQFFGPGTRLTVL.

This clone was counted a few times. V is TRBV7-2 and J is TRBJ2-7; the D is unclear. The length of the CDR3 is 13 residues. CDR1 and CDR2 (germline): SGHTA, FQGNSA. Trimming removed 4 bases from V and 6 bases from J, with 13 bases in between. The CDR3 region has the DNA TGTGCCAGCAGCTCAACCGTCCTACGCGAGCAGTACTTC. It yields the protein CASSSTVLREQYF.

The rearrangement links TRBV6-5 to TRBJ2-7, with a possible D match to TRBD1 (7 bases). Per the germline V gene, CDR1 is MNHEY and CDR2 is SVGAGI. This CDR3 is 12 amino acids long. The germline V and J ends were trimmed by 6 bases and 6 bases, with 12 bases remaining between them. CDR3 amino acids: CASSRGTAEQYF. CDR3 DNA sequence: TGTGCCAGCAGCCGCGGGACAGCCGAGCAGTACTTC.